Listed here is a single TCR beta chain. Its antigen is unknown. One end of the junction fails to match germline, which may point to a read error. The data were taken from a study of breast tumors, draining lymph nodes, adjacent tissues. The lymph nodes were axillary draining lymph nodes from breast cancer patients. Overall study findings and caveats: Most tumor T cells seemingly derive from lymph node, then expand in tumor.

TCRdb redid the calling of the multiplex PCR reads with MiXCR, one entry per CDR3 protein. The table shows around 130,000 distinct CDR3 sequences, with just under 20% occurring only once. This CDR3 is built from 15 residues. Per germline, CDR1 MGHRA and CDR2 YSYEKL. Sequencing was done on a sample of axillary lymph node tissue. The V gene is TRBV4-1, the J gene TRBJ1-5, with 8 nucleotides matching TRBD1. The receptor's source is a female donor with breast cancer. Some clones in this sample may be carry-over from other donors' samples. Written as DNA, the CDR3 is TGCGCCGGCAGTCAGGACAGGGTGGGGAATCAGCCCCAGCATTTT. The encoded protein is CAGSQDRVGNQPQHF.